The rows below give T cell receptor beta chains drawn from one sample of a study of T-cell reconstitution after alpha-beta-depleted transplantation in children. TCRdb recomputed calls from the PCR reads with MiXCR, one row per CDR3 protein. The table has fewer than 1 million distinct CDR3 sequences, under 20% seen once; the top ten hold around 5%. The sample was PBMCs, mostly from graft donor cells, taken 360 days after TCRalphabeta/CD19-depleted stem cell transplant. These receptors came from a male patient younger than 18 who had a stem cell transplant for acute lymphoblastic leukemia, so the T cells may come from the graft donor. CDR3s include the opening cysteine and the closing phenylalanine or tryptophan. Each record gives: D gene, V gene, clone size, J gene, CDR3 DNA, CDR3 protein. D genes are given only for firm matches. Clone sizes are given selectively: once, few, many, or a class where the clone is expanded.

d_call: TRBD2
v_call: TRBV9
clone_size: few
j_call: TRBJ2-4
cdr3_nt: TGTGCCAGCAGCGCCGCCGGGGAGGGAGGGAAAAACATTCAGTACTTC
cdr3_aa: CASSAAGEGGKNIQYF

d_call: TRBD2
v_call: TRBV3-1
clone_size: few
j_call: TRBJ2-5
cdr3_nt: TGTGCCAGCAGCCAAGATGGGTGGCTAGCGGGCCTACTCCGGGAGACCCAGTACTTC
cdr3_aa: CASSQDGWLAGLLRETQYF

d_call: TRBD2
v_call: TRBV5-1
clone_size: NA
j_call: TRBJ2-3
cdr3_nt: TGCGCCAGCAGCTTGCCTAGCGGAGCCCCTAGCACAGATACGCAGTATTTT
cdr3_aa: CASSLPSGAPSTDTQYF

d_call: TRBD2
v_call: TRBV7-2
clone_size: few
j_call: TRBJ2-7
cdr3_nt: TGTGCCAGCAGCTCGCCGGGACTAGCGGCCTACGAGCAGTACTTC
cdr3_aa: CASSSPGLAAYEQYF

d_call: NA
v_call: TRBV20-1
clone_size: many
j_call: TRBJ1-4
cdr3_nt: TGCAGTGCTAGTCGGGGGGAAAAACTGTTTTTT
cdr3_aa: CSASRGEKLFF

d_call: NA
v_call: TRBV30
clone_size: NA
j_call: TRBJ2-2
cdr3_nt: TGTGCCTACGAGGGCACCGGGGAGCTGTTTTTT
cdr3_aa: CAYEGTGELFF

d_call: NA
v_call: TRBV29-1
clone_size: NA
j_call: TRBJ2-3
cdr3_nt: TGCAGCGTTAGGGGGGGAGGTACAGATACGCAGTATTTT
cdr3_aa: CSVRGGGTDTQYF

d_call: NA
v_call: TRBV7-2
clone_size: NA
j_call: TRBJ2-1
cdr3_nt: TGTGCCAGCAGCTCCGTAGGTGGGACTCCCTACAATGAGCAGTTCTTC
cdr3_aa: CASSSVGGTPYNEQFF

d_call: NA
v_call: TRBV29-1
clone_size: NA
j_call: TRBJ1-1
cdr3_nt: TGCAGCGGGGACAACTCAGGGAACACTGAAGCTTTCTTT
cdr3_aa: CSGDNSGNTEAFF

d_call: TRBD2
v_call: TRBV15
clone_size: many
j_call: TRBJ2-3
cdr3_nt: TGTGCCACCAGCAGAGAGGGACTAGCGGTCCCCACAGATACGCAGTATTTT
cdr3_aa: CATSREGLAVPTDTQYF

d_call: TRBD2
v_call: TRBV15
clone_size: NA
j_call: TRBJ2-1
cdr3_nt: TGTGCCACCAGCAGACAACTTGGACTAGCAGCCAATGAGCAGTTCTTC
cdr3_aa: CATSRQLGLAANEQFF

d_call: TRBD1
v_call: TRBV12-3/TRBV12-4
clone_size: NA
j_call: TRBJ1-5
cdr3_nt: TGTGCCAGCAGTTCGCCGGGACAGGGGGTACAGCCCCAGCATTTT
cdr3_aa: CASSSPGQGVQPQHF

d_call: NA
v_call: TRBV7-6
clone_size: NA
j_call: TRBJ2-5
cdr3_nt: TGTGCCAGCAGCTTAGAGCAGGAGCGAGAGACCCAGTACTTC
cdr3_aa: CASSLEQERETQYF

d_call: TRBD2
v_call: TRBV5-4
clone_size: few
j_call: TRBJ2-1
cdr3_nt: TGTGCCAGCAGCTTGCAGCGGGAGAGCTTCTACAATGAGCAGTTCTTC
cdr3_aa: CASSLQRESFYNEQFF

d_call: TRBD2
v_call: TRBV5-1
clone_size: NA
j_call: TRBJ2-7
cdr3_nt: TGCGCCAGCAGCTCTAGCGGCGGGTCACTTTACGAGCAGTACTTC
cdr3_aa: CASSSSGGSLYEQYF

d_call: TRBD1
v_call: TRBV10-2
clone_size: NA
j_call: TRBJ2-7
cdr3_nt: TGCGCCAGCAGTGAGTTTGGGACAGGGGAGTACGAGCAGTACTTC
cdr3_aa: CASSEFGTGEYEQYF

d_call: TRBD1
v_call: TRBV20-1
clone_size: NA
j_call: TRBJ1-2
cdr3_nt: TGCAGTGCCAGCCCCGGGACAGGGTATCCCTTC
cdr3_aa: CSASPGTGYPF

d_call: NA
v_call: TRBV4-1
clone_size: NA
j_call: TRBJ2-5
cdr3_nt: TGCGCCAGCAGCATCCGGGCCCAAGGCCCACAAGAGACCCAGTACTTC
cdr3_aa: CASSIRAQGPQETQYF

d_call: TRBD2
v_call: TRBV3-1
clone_size: NA
j_call: TRBJ2-1
cdr3_nt: TGTGCCAGCAGCCAAGATAGCACTAGCGGGAGTGATGAGCAGTTCTTC
cdr3_aa: CASSQDSTSGSDEQFF

d_call: TRBD2
v_call: TRBV6-1
clone_size: few
j_call: TRBJ2-2
cdr3_nt: TGTGCCAGCAGAAGACTAGCAGCGAACACCGGGGAGCTGTTTTTT
cdr3_aa: CASRRLAANTGELFF

d_call: TRBD2
v_call: TRBV9
clone_size: few
j_call: TRBJ2-3
cdr3_nt: TGTGCCAGCAGCGTAGGATTGGCGGGAGGGCCGGCAGATACGCAGTATTTT
cdr3_aa: CASSVGLAGGPADTQYF

d_call: TRBD1
v_call: TRBV5-1
clone_size: NA
j_call: TRBJ1-2
cdr3_nt: TGCGCCAGCAGCCTCAGGCCGGGACAGCTGCTATTTGGCTACACCTTC
cdr3_aa: CASSLRPGQLLFGYTF

d_call: NA
v_call: TRBV18
clone_size: few
j_call: TRBJ2-1
cdr3_nt: TGTGCCAGCTCACCAGTGCCCACCTACAATGAGCAGTTCTTC
cdr3_aa: CASSPVPTYNEQFF

d_call: NA
v_call: TRBV20-1
clone_size: few
j_call: TRBJ2-7
cdr3_nt: TGCAGTGCTCCAAGACAGGATCTCTCCTACGAGCAGTACTTC
cdr3_aa: CSAPRQDLSYEQYF

d_call: TRBD2
v_call: TRBV20-1
clone_size: few
j_call: TRBJ2-1
cdr3_nt: TGCAGTGCTAGAGTTACTAGCGGGAGAGTAAGCGATGAGCAGTTCTTC
cdr3_aa: CSARVTSGRVSDEQFF

d_call: NA
v_call: TRBV25-1
clone_size: few
j_call: TRBJ2-6
cdr3_nt: TGTGCCAGCAGTGAATCAGGGAACTCTGGGGCCAACGTCCTGACTTTC
cdr3_aa: CASSESGNSGANVLTF

d_call: TRBD2
v_call: TRBV20-1
clone_size: NA
j_call: TRBJ2-1
cdr3_nt: TGCAGTGCTAGAGCAACTAGCGGGAGGCCGCGCTCCTACAATGAGCAGTTCTTC
cdr3_aa: CSARATSGRPRSYNEQFF

d_call: TRBD2
v_call: TRBV20-1
clone_size: NA
j_call: TRBJ2-5
cdr3_nt: TGCAGTTCTAGAGATTATCGCGGGAGAGCATTAGAGACCCAGTACTTC
cdr3_aa: CSSRDYRGRALETQYF

d_call: TRBD1
v_call: TRBV24-1
clone_size: few
j_call: TRBJ2-1
cdr3_nt: TGTGCCACCAGTGACCAGACAGGGGGCGCGTACAATGAGCAGTTCTTC
cdr3_aa: CATSDQTGGAYNEQFF

d_call: NA
v_call: TRBV29-1
clone_size: NA
j_call: TRBJ2-7
cdr3_nt: TGCAGCGTTGTACAACAGGAATCCTACGAGCAGTACTTC
cdr3_aa: CSVVQQESYEQYF

d_call: NA
v_call: TRBV20-1
clone_size: few
j_call: TRBJ2-3
cdr3_nt: TGCAGTGCTCCCCGTTATACGCAGTATTTT
cdr3_aa: CSAPRYTQYF

d_call: NA
v_call: TRBV10-3
clone_size: many
j_call: TRBJ2-2
cdr3_nt: TGTGCCATCAGTGGGCGGTCCGGGGAGCTGTTTTTT
cdr3_aa: CAISGRSGELFF

d_call: NA
v_call: TRBV7-3
clone_size: NA
j_call: TRBJ2-3
cdr3_nt: TGTGCCAGCAGCTTAACGGGAGCCGGTACAGATACGCAGTATTTT
cdr3_aa: CASSLTGAGTDTQYF

d_call: NA
v_call: TRBV7-8
clone_size: NA
j_call: TRBJ2-4
cdr3_nt: TGTGCCAGCAGCCTCAGGGGGGACAGTGCTAACGCTTGGAACATTCAGTACTTC
cdr3_aa: CASSLRGDSANAWNIQYF

d_call: TRBD1
v_call: TRBV7-8
clone_size: few
j_call: TRBJ2-4
cdr3_nt: TGTGCCAGCAGCTCCATGACAGGGGGGGGAAGGGATCAGTACTTC
cdr3_aa: CASSSMTGGGRDQYF

d_call: NA
v_call: TRBV12-3/TRBV12-4
clone_size: many
j_call: TRBJ2-4
cdr3_nt: TGTGCCAGCAGTTTAAGGGGTTCCAAAAACATTCAGTACTTC
cdr3_aa: CASSLRGSKNIQYF

d_call: TRBD1
v_call: TRBV15
clone_size: NA
j_call: TRBJ2-7
cdr3_nt: TGTGCCACCGGGACAGGGTCCGGCGAGCAGTACTTC
cdr3_aa: CATGTGSGEQYF

d_call: NA
v_call: TRBV25-1
clone_size: NA
j_call: TRBJ2-4
cdr3_nt: TGTGCCAGCAGTGCGGGGGTTGGGGCCAAAAACATTCAGTACTTC
cdr3_aa: CASSAGVGAKNIQYF

d_call: NA
v_call: TRBV27
clone_size: few
j_call: TRBJ2-7
cdr3_nt: TGTGCCAGCAGTTTAAGCGACGGCTCCTACGAGCAGTACTTC
cdr3_aa: CASSLSDGSYEQYF

d_call: NA
v_call: TRBV12-3/TRBV12-4
clone_size: few
j_call: TRBJ2-1
cdr3_nt: TGTGCCAGCAGTTTACCGGACGGATACAATGAGCAGTTCTTC
cdr3_aa: CASSLPDGYNEQFF

d_call: TRBD2
v_call: TRBV2
clone_size: few
j_call: TRBJ2-1
cdr3_nt: TGTGCCACACCTAGCGGGAGACCTCCATTCAATGAGCAGTTCTTC
cdr3_aa: CATPSGRPPFNEQFF

d_call: NA
v_call: TRBV27
clone_size: few
j_call: TRBJ2-2
cdr3_nt: TGTGCCAGCAGTTTAGGTGCCTTCTTTAAGAACACCGGGGAGCTGTTTTTT
cdr3_aa: CASSLGAFFKNTGELFF

d_call: TRBD2
v_call: TRBV5-1
clone_size: NA
j_call: TRBJ2-7
cdr3_nt: TGCGCCAGCAGCTCTATCGTCGGCGGGAGGTTGTCCTACGAGCAGTACTTC
cdr3_aa: CASSSIVGGRLSYEQYF

d_call: NA
v_call: TRBV7-9
clone_size: NA
j_call: TRBJ2-7
cdr3_nt: TGTGCCAGCAGCTCATACGGTACCGGGTCTTCGGAGGAGCAGTACTTC
cdr3_aa: CASSSYGTGSSEEQYF

d_call: NA
v_call: TRBV7-8
clone_size: many
j_call: TRBJ2-1
cdr3_nt: TGTGCCGGCAGCCCAAGGCGTCGGGGAGTGAGCTCCTACAATGAGCAGTTCTTC
cdr3_aa: CAGSPRRRGVSSYNEQFF

d_call: TRBD1
v_call: TRBV6-1
clone_size: NA
j_call: TRBJ2-2
cdr3_nt: TGTGCCAGCAGTGAATGGGACAGCGGCCGGGATTCGAACACCGGGGAGCTGTTTTTT
cdr3_aa: CASSEWDSGRDSNTGELFF